The 25 T cell receptor beta chains below come from one sample, sequenced in a study of beta chain features in type 1 diabetes. All of the isolated RNA was reverse transcribed, so expressed TCRB transcripts were sequenced. Generated by immunoSEQ multiplex PCR, the TCRdb table keeps only in-frame clones and is missing some. The sample has around 300,000 clones; approximately 8% are singletons. Sequences were obtained from central memory CD4+ T cells from blood. All receptors come from a woman aged 18-29 years in good health.

The sample holds a few counts of this clone. The rearrangement uses TRBV5-4 and TRBJ2-7; TRBD1 aligns across 7 bases. Germline CDR1 and CDR2: SGHNT and YYREEE (reference sequence). This CDR3 has 15 amino acids. V shed 4 bases, J shed 2 bases, and the junction held 9 bases outside the gene matches. The CDR3 loop is CASSPGQRGAYEQYV. CDR3 in DNA: TGTGCCAGCAGCCCGGGACAGAGAGGCGCCTACGAGCAGTACGTC.

This clone was seen more than once but under ten times. One base away lies a much larger clone, so this may be a sequencing read error. The sample carries other DNA sequences with the same CDR3. This chain joins TRBV30 and TRBJ2-3; TRBD2 aligns across 9 bases. From germline, CDR1 is GTSNPN and CDR2 SVGIG (reference sequence). V lost 0 bases to trimming and J lost 4 bases; unmatched junction nucleotides: 8. The CDR3 consists of 16 residues. CDR3 sequence: CAWSVGAGGVSDTQYF. The CDR3 nucleotides read TGTGCCTGGAGTGTAGGGGCGGGAGGGGTGTCAGATACGCAGTATTTT. The full variable domain, rest sourced from reference TRBV30 and TRBJ2-3, is SQTIHQWPATLVQPVGSPLSLECTVEGTSNPNLYWYRQAAGRGLQLLFYSVGIGQISSEVPQNLSASRPQDRQFILSSKKLLLSDSGFYLCAWSVGAGGVSDTQYFGPGTRLTVL.

V usage is TRBV9 and J usage is TRBJ2-3; 8 nucleotides match TRBD2. The ends lost 0 bases at V and 5 bases at J; junction bases unmatched: 14. CDR3 length: 18 amino acids. Per germline, CDR1 SGDLS and CDR2 YYNGEE. The CDR3 DNA reads as TGTGCCAGCAGCGTAGGAATTAGCGGGGACTTCAGGGGAGATACGCAGTATTTT. It specifies CASSVGISGDFRGDTQYF.

This clone was recorded at least ten times. The chain is built from TRBV28 and TRBJ2-7; 8 bases fit TRBD1. Per germline, CDR1 MDHEN and CDR2 SYDVKM. V was pared by 5 bases and J by 2 bases, with 5 bases of the junction left unmatched. The length of the CDR3 is 14 residues. In DNA form, the CDR3 reads TGTGCCAGCAGTCCGACAGGGGTCCCCTACGAGCAGTACGTC. Its protein product is CASSPTGVPYEQYV.

As concerns this clone: Since a much larger clone is just one base distant, this may be a read error. This specimen includes other DNA sequences encoding the same CDR3. The chain is built from TRBV9 and TRBJ2-5; D uncertain. V lost 2 bases and J 3 bases, leaving 2 bases between the germline ends. The CDR3 spans 11 residues. Germline CDR1 and CDR2: SGDLS and YYNGEE. This CDR3 is CASSVEETQYF. CDR3 bases: TGTGCCAGCAGCGTTGAAGAGACCCAGTACTTC.

This clone was picked up a small number of times. The chain joins TRBV2 to TRBJ1-1; 7 positions agree with TRBD1. This CDR3 has 13 amino acids. The junction had 6 bases not matched to a gene; V was cut back by 7 bases and J by 4 bases. The germline V gene encodes CDR1 SNHLY and CDR2 FYNNEI. The CDR3 DNA sequence: TGTGCCAGCATCATGACAGGGTTCACTGAAGCTTTCTTT. It codes for CASIMTGFTEAFF.

This clone was detected only a few times. This sequence is one base from a far larger clone and is likely a read error. The CDR3 loop is CSGGVNEQFF. In nucleotides, the CDR3 is TGTAGCGGCGGGGTCAATGAGCAGTTCTTC. The genes are TRBV29-1 and TRBJ2-1, with a possible D match to TRBD2 (6 bases). CDR3 size: 10 residues. Germline CDR1 and CDR2: SQVTM and ANQGSEA.

A few counts support this clone. The rearrangement links TRBV7-2 to TRBJ1-1, with D unclear. Trimming took 5 bases from V and 2 from J, leaving 15 bases between them. Per the germline V gene, CDR1 is SGHTA and CDR2 is FQGNSA. The CDR3 covers 15 residues. CDR3 coding DNA: TGTGCCAGCAGCCAGTTCGGGCTAACCAACACTGAAGCTTTCTTT. Translating it yields CASSQFGLTNTEAFF.

A few counts support this clone. The chain uses TRBV11-2 and TRBJ1-1; no firm D call. Trimming stripped 0 bases from V and 6 bases from J, with 8 bases between. The CDR3 runs to 13 residues. Per germline, CDR1 SGHAT and CDR2 FQNNGV. The CDR3 region has the DNA TGTGCCAGCAGCTTAGACCACCAATCTGAAGCTTTCTTT. It specifies CASSLDHQSEAFF. Filled out from reference TRBV11-2 and TRBJ1-1, the complete variable domain reads EAGVAQSPRYKIIEKRQSVAFWCNPISGHATLYWYQQILGQGPKLLIQFQNNGVVDDSQLPKDRFSAERLKGVDSTLKIQPAKLEDSAVYLCASSLDHQSEAFFGQGTRLTVV.

The sample holds many counts of this clone. The J gene is TRBJ1-5, the V gene TRBV4-2, with 7 positions matching TRBD1. V dropped 6 bases and J dropped 3; count of bases not matched to a gene: 5. Per the germline V gene, CDR1 is LGHNA and CDR2 is YNFKEQ. The length of the CDR3 is 14 residues. CDR3 DNA sequence: TGTGCCAGCAGTCCAGACAGGGCCAATCAGCCCCAGCATTTT. It yields the protein CASSPDRANQPQHF.

The rearrangement joins TRBV30 to TRBJ1-4; no clear D. This CDR3 has 15 residues. CDR1 and CDR2 (germline): GTSNPN, SVGIG (reference sequence). Trimming cost V 1 base and J 0 bases, with 9 bases left between them. The CDR3 here is CAWSALRATNEKLFF. Written as DNA, the CDR3 is TGTGCCTGGAGTGCCCTAAGGGCAACTAATGAAAAACTGTTTTTT.

The V call is TRBV2, the J call TRBJ2-5; D is undetermined. Trimming removed 4 bases from V and 4 bases from J, with 10 bases in between. The length of the CDR3 is 13 residues. Germline V lookup: CDR1 SNHLY, CDR2 FYNNEI. CDR3 coding DNA: TGTGCCAGCAGTGTTCTGGGTGGAGAGACCCAGTACTTC. This sequence encodes CASSVLGGETQYF.

There are a few counts of this clone. This chain uses TRBV14 with TRBJ2-1; no definite D call. The germline V and J ends were trimmed by 1 base and 1 base, with 5 bases remaining between them. Germline V gene data show CDR1 as SGHDN and CDR2 as FVKESK. This CDR3 region has 14 residues. The DNA of the CDR3 is TGTGCCAGCAGCCAAGGGCTGTCCTACAATGAGCAGTTCTTC. Protein sequence: CASSQGLSYNEQFF.

This rearrangement joins TRBV9 to TRBJ2-3; D not resolved. Trimming stripped 4 bases from V and 0 bases from J, with 12 bases between. Germline values: CDR1 SGDLS, CDR2 YYNGEE. This CDR3 has 15 residues. This chain's CDR3 is CASSHGLTSTDTQYF. Here the CDR3 DNA reads TGTGCCAGCAGCCATGGGCTAACTAGCACAGATACGCAGTATTTT. The full variable domain, in which reference TRBV9 and TRBJ2-3 provide the parts outside the CDR3, is DSGVTQTPKHLITATGQRVTLRCSPRSGDLSVYWYQQSLDQGLQFLIQYYNGEERAKGNILERFSAQQFPDLHSELNLSSLELGDSALYFCASSHGLTSTDTQYFGPGTRLTVL.

This clone was counted a few times. This chain joins TRBV2 and TRBJ2-5; 9 positions match TRBD2. There are 15 residues in the CDR3. Germline CDR1 SNHLY, CDR2 FYNNEI. Losses at the gene ends were 5 bases for V and 6 bases for J; bases not matched to a gene: 10. CDR3 nucleotides: TGTGCCAGCAGTTTTAGCGGGGGTTGGCAGAAGACCCAGTACTTC. This gives the protein CASSFSGGWQKTQYF.

This clone came up many times. The chain combines TRBV21-1 with TRBJ2-2; the listed D gene, TRBD2, was not tested against the DNA. TRBV21-1 is an annotated pseudogene. The CDR3 is made up of 18 amino acids. CDR3 sequence (DNA): TGTGCCAGCAGCACCCCGGGACTAGCGGGAATAAACACCGGGGAGCTGTTTTTT. Translation: CASSTPGLAGINTGELFF.

Points on this clone: A single base separates this from a much larger clone, so it may be a read error. The chain carries TRBV19 and TRBJ1-5, with TRBD1 matching over 10 bases. Germline CDR1 and CDR2: LNHDA and SQIVND (reference sequence). V gave up 9 bases and J gave up 4 bases; unmatched junction bases: 21. This CDR3 spans 19 amino acids. The CDR3 DNA reads as TGTGCCAGCCCAACGGCACTGCCGGACAGGGGGGCAGGGAATCAGCCCCAGCATTTT. Its protein is CASPTALPDRGAGNQPQHF.

Only a few counts were recorded for this clone. The chain couples TRBV20-1 to TRBJ2-5, with D tentatively TRBD2 (6 bases). V was cut by 6 bases and J by 5 bases, with 10 bases left in between. This CDR3 comprises 11 residues. Germline V CDR1 and CDR2: DFQATT, SNEGSKA (reference sequence). The CDR3 nucleotides are TGCAGTGCGGAGGGGAGTGAGACCCAGTACTTC. Its translation is CSAEGSETQYF.

At least ten counts were recorded for this clone. This chain uses TRBV9 with TRBJ2-5; 9 positions match TRBD1. CDR1 and CDR2 (germline): SGDLS, YYNGEE. The CDR3 consists of 17 residues. V lost 0 bases and J lost 4; bases outside the gene matches: 10. The CDR3, as DNA: TGTGCCAGCAGCGTAGGGGGACAGGGAGGGAGTCGAGAGACCCAGTACTTC. Protein: CASSVGGQGGSRETQYF.

This clone was seen ten or more times. The J gene is TRBJ1-6, the V gene TRBV4-3, with 7 bases lining up with TRBD1. Germline lookup yields CDR1 LGHNA and CDR2 YSLEER. This CDR3 is built from 17 residues. V was clipped by 4 bases and J by 0 bases; unmatched bases: 6. In nucleotides, the CDR3 is TGCGCCAGCAGCCGTGGACAGGCGAGCTCCTATAATTCACCCCTCCACTTT. Its translation is CASSRGQASSYNSPLHF.

The chain couples TRBV14 to TRBJ1-2; no reliable D call. This CDR3 contains 12 residues. Germline V lookup: CDR1 SGHDN, CDR2 FVKESK. Trimming shortened V by 4 bases and J by 6 bases, and 9 bases separated the two germline ends. CDR3: CASSRRGDGYTF. DNA for the CDR3: TGTGCCAGCAGCCGGCGGGGTGATGGCTACACCTTC. The full variable domain, rest sourced from reference TRBV14 and TRBJ1-2, is EAGVTQFPSHSVIEKGQTVTLRCDPISGHDNLYWYRRVMGKEIKFLLHFVKESKQDESGMPNNRFLAERTGGTYSTLKVQPAELEDSGVYFCASSRRGDGYTFGSGTRLTVV.

The chain links TRBV28 to TRBJ1-3, with D uncertain. Trimming stripped 6 bases from V and 0 bases from J, with 12 bases between. This CDR3 has 15 amino acids. Germline values: CDR1 MDHEN, CDR2 SYDVKM. CDR3 sequence (DNA): TGTGCCAGCAGCACGAGGCGTTCCTCTGGAAACACCATATATTTT. Protein: CASSTRRSSGNTIYF.

This clone was picked up a small number of times. The V and J genes are TRBV23-1 and TRBJ2-1, with D maybe TRBD1 (6 bases). TRBV23-1 is recorded as an ORF, its role being uncertain. The CDR3 spans 19 residues. V shed 2 bases and J shed 7 bases, with 27 bases lying between them. CDR3 region: CASSQNRVLKGDLRNEQFF. CDR3 nucleotides: TGCGCCAGCAGTCAAAACAGGGTCCTAAAAGGGGACCTGCGGAATGAGCAGTTCTTC.

This clone was picked up a small number of times. The chain uses TRBV6-1 and TRBJ2-3; D is tentatively TRBD1 or TRBD2 (7 bases each). In germline, CDR1 is MNHNS, CDR2 SASEGT. V lost 7 bases and J lost 7, with 21 bases in between. This CDR3 comprises 15 residues. Written as DNA, the CDR3 is TGTGCCAGCAAGATGGGGGGGACAGTTCTGAATACGCAGTATTTT. This encodes CASKMGGTVLNTQYF.

This rearrangement joins TRBV14 to TRBJ1-6; D gene ambiguous. Germline lookup yields CDR1 SGHDN and CDR2 FVKESK. Trimming pared 1 base from V and 3 bases from J, leaving 4 bases between. This CDR3 is built from 14 residues. In DNA form, the CDR3 reads TGTGCCAGCAGCCAAGGAGGCTATAATTCACCCCTCCACTTT. It encodes CASSQGGYNSPLHF.